This T cell receptor beta chain was observed in a study of T-cell reconstitution after alpha-beta-depleted transplantation in children. Study-wide results and limits: Expanded graft clones, several hundred of them, were reportedly the source of alpha-beta T cells about two months after transplant. Among T cells one year after transplant, newly produced cells accounted for most counts and diversity.

Concerning this clonotype: Its antigen is undetermined.

Germline trimming cut 6 bases from V and 0 bases from J; bases unmatched to any gene: 8. Germline values: CDR1 SGHTA, CDR2 FQGNSA. This CDR3 is 16 amino acids long. TCRbeta library construction was performed incorporating unique molecular identifiers. TCRdb passed the PCR reads through MiXCR, listing each CDR3 protein once. Among over 25,000 distinct CDR3 sequences, over 15% were seen once, and the ten largest hold 35%. The clonotype originates from a male patient aged 2 to 10 who had a stem cell transplant for acute lymphoblastic leukemia, so the T cells may come from the graft donor. The chain couples TRBV7-2 to TRBJ2-5; 9 nucleotides match TRBD2. Sequencing used PBMCs, mostly from graft donor cells, obtained 60 days after TCRalphabeta/CD19-depleted stem cell transplant. The DNA for the CDR3 is TGTGCCAGCAGAATTAGCGGGGGCCCGTACCAAGAGACCCAGTACTTC. Its translation: CASRISGGPYQETQYF.